The rows below give T cell receptor beta chains drawn from one sample of a study of radiation and T cells in renal cell carcinoma. Profiling relied on immunoSEQ multiplex PCR, and the TCRdb table lists in-frame clones only, not all of them. The table has 150,000 to 180,000 clones, 87% seen once. The source was blood, collected from a patient whose treatment included radiotherapy and nephrectomy. The receptors were gathered from a woman between 50 and 59 years old with renal cell carcinoma. CDR3s include the opening cysteine and the closing phenylalanine or tryptophan. D genes are given only for firm matches. Size is omitted from some rows. Given values are once, few, many or a class for expanded clones.

j_call,d_call,v_call,clone_size,cdr3_nt,cdr3_aa
TRBJ2-6,NA,TRBV18,NA,TGTGCCAGCTCACCACAGGGAGGAGTTGGGGCCAACGTCCTGACTTTC,CASSPQGGVGANVLTF
TRBJ1-6,TRBD1,TRBV7-9,few,TGTGCCAGCAGCGGGCGGACAGGGGGTAGATCACCCCTCCACTTT,CASSGRTGGRSPLHF
TRBJ2-3,TRBD2,TRBV4-1,once,TGCGCCAGCAGCCGAGCTAGCGGGGGGAGCACAGATACGCAGTATTTT,CASSRASGGSTDTQYF
TRBJ1-3,TRBD1,TRBV5-1,NA,TGCGCCAGCAGCCCCGGACAGGGGCGCGCACACTCTGGAAACACCATATATTTT,CASSPGQGRAHSGNTIYF
TRBJ2-2,TRBD1,TRBV6-5,NA,TGTGCCAGCAGTCAGGCGACAGGGGTCGCCGGGGAGCTGTTTTTT,CASSQATGVAGELFF
TRBJ2-7,NA,TRBV23-1,NA,TGCGCCAGCAGTCAACTTGGGCTTACCTACGAGCAGTACTTC,CASSQLGLTYEQYF
TRBJ1-3,NA,TRBV7-2,NA,TGTGCCAGCAGCTCGCCCAGGGGCCGGGGGTCTGGAAACACCATATATTTT,CASSSPRGRGSGNTIYF
TRBJ1-1,NA,TRBV19,NA,TGTGCCAGTACCCTGACCGCAATGAACACTGAAGCTTTCTTT,CASTLTAMNTEAFF
TRBJ1-2,NA,TRBV6-1,NA,TGTGCCAGCCGAGAGATGGGGGAAGGCTATGGCTACACCTTC,CASREMGEGYGYTF
TRBJ2-1,TRBD2,TRBV7-2,NA,TGTGCCAGCAGCTCTACAGGACTAGCGGGGTACAATGAGCAGTTCTTC,CASSSTGLAGYNEQFF
TRBJ2-7,TRBD1,TRBV19,NA,TGTGCCAGTAGTGCCACCGGGACAGGGGGGTGGGAGCAGTACTTC,CASSATGTGGWEQYF
TRBJ2-1,NA,TRBV11-3,NA,TGTGCCAGCAGCCCAGGGGGGTCCTACAATGAGCAGTTCTTC,CASSPGGSYNEQFF
TRBJ1-2,NA,TRBV2,NA,TGTGCCAGCAGCCTTCGCGGGGAGGGCTACACCTTC,CASSLRGEGYTF
TRBJ2-1,TRBD1,TRBV7-9,many,TGTGCCAGCAGGGACAGGGTGGGTACCAATGAGCAGTTCTTC,CASRDRVGTNEQFF
TRBJ1-1,NA,TRBV5-4,NA,TGTGCCAGCAGCCAGGACAGAAATGAAGCTTTCTTT,CASSQDRNEAFF
TRBJ1-4,TRBD1,TRBV6-6,NA,TGTGCCAGCAGTGGACAGGGGAGGACAACTAATGAAAAACTGTTTTTT,CASSGQGRTTNEKLFF
TRBJ2-2,TRBD2,TRBV2,NA,TGTGCCAGCTCCTTTAGCGGGGGGAACACCGGGGAGCTGTTTTTT,CASSFSGGNTGELFF
TRBJ2-5,TRBD1,TRBV7-8,NA,TGTGCCAGCAGCTTTGGGGGACAGTTTAAAGAGACCCAGTACTTC,CASSFGGQFKETQYF
TRBJ2-3,TRBD2,TRBV11-2,NA,TGTGCCAGCAGCCAGCGGGGAGACACAGATACGCAGTATTTT,CASSQRGDTDTQYF
TRBJ1-2,NA,TRBV7-8,NA,TGTGCCAGCAGCTTAGCCCATTCGGGCAGGGTGGTGACCGACTATGGCTACACCTTC,CASSLAHSGRVVTDYGYTF
TRBJ1-4,TRBD1,TRBV30,few,TGTGCCGGACAGGGACCTAATGAAAAACTGTTTTTT,CAGQGPNEKLFF
TRBJ1-2,TRBD1,TRBV6-1,NA,TGTGCCAGCAGTCCTGGACAGGGATGGATCTATGGCTACACCTTC,CASSPGQGWIYGYTF
TRBJ1-1,NA,TRBV18,NA,TGTGCCAGCTCACTAGAGGTAAACACTGAAGCTTTCTTT,CASSLEVNTEAFF
TRBJ2-3,NA,TRBV7-2,NA,TGTGCCAGCAGCTTCAGCCTAGCCGGAGATACGCAGTATTTT,CASSFSLAGDTQYF
TRBJ1-3,TRBD1,TRBV19,NA,TGTGCCAGTAGTACCGACAGGGAGGCTGGAAACACCATATATTTT,CASSTDREAGNTIYF
TRBJ1-2,NA,TRBV11-2,NA,TGTGCCAGCAGCCCGGAACTCGCAAGTTATGGCTACACCTTC,CASSPELASYGYTF
TRBJ1-2,TRBD1,TRBV4-2,NA,TGTGCCAGCAGAAAAGACAGGGGGCGGTTTGGCTACACCTTC,CASRKDRGRFGYTF
TRBJ2-1,TRBD2,TRBV2,NA,TGTGCCAGCAGTCCGCAGACTAGCGGGGGGAATGAGCAGTTCTTC,CASSPQTSGGNEQFF
TRBJ2-7,TRBD1,TRBV4-1,once,TGCGCCAGCAGCCTGGACAGGGGACCTGGGGAGCAGTACTTC,CASSLDRGPGEQYF
TRBJ1-1,NA,TRBV6-1,NA,TGTGCCAGCACCACCCCACAGGGAACAGCTTTCTTT,CASTTPQGTAFF
TRBJ1-4,TRBD1,TRBV11-3,NA,TGTGCCAGCAGCTTTTCGGGACAGACTTCTAATGAAAAACTGTTTTTT,CASSFSGQTSNEKLFF
TRBJ1-4,NA,TRBV19,NA,TGTGCCAGTAGTATCTACGCAACTAATGAAAAACTGTTTTTT,CASSIYATNEKLFF
TRBJ1-2,TRBD1,TRBV9,NA,TGTGCCAGCAGCCCCCAAGGGACAGGTGTCCCCTATCGCTACACCTTC,CASSPQGTGVPYRYTF
TRBJ2-1,TRBD1,TRBV6-1,NA,TGTGCCAGCAGCCCAACCGGGACAGGGGGCAGTGAGCAGTTCTTC,CASSPTGTGGSEQFF
TRBJ1-1,NA,TRBV2,NA,TGTGCCAGCAGGGGGAACGAGGACGGTGAAGCTTTCTTT,CASRGNEDGEAFF
TRBJ2-2,TRBD1,TRBV6-1,NA,TGTGCCAGCCAGGGGGAGAGCACCGGGGAGCTGTTTTTT,CASQGESTGELFF
TRBJ1-2,NA,TRBV11-2,NA,TGTGCCAGCAGCCCGGTAGTCGGAGGGGGTGGCTACACCTTC,CASSPVVGGGGYTF
TRBJ1-5,NA,TRBV19,NA,TGTGCCAGTAGTATAGAGGACGCAGATAGCAATCAGCCCCAGCATTTT,CASSIEDADSNQPQHF
TRBJ1-1,NA,TRBV27,once,TGTGCCATCATTCGAAAACCGGGACACTCGAACACTGAAGCTTTCTTT,CAIIRKPGHSNTEAFF
TRBJ2-7,TRBD2,TRBV29-1,NA,TGCAGCGTGAGAGCGGGGGGGATATACGAGCAGTACTTC,CSVRAGGIYEQYF
TRBJ2-3,NA,TRBV7-2,NA,TGTGCCAGCAGCTTAGACTCCAGGGGCTTGAATACGCAGTATTTT,CASSLDSRGLNTQYF
TRBJ2-3,TRBD2,TRBV5-1,few,TGCGCCAGCAGCACCAGCGGGGGTGCATCCCATACGCAGTATTTT,CASSTSGGASHTQYF
TRBJ2-7,NA,TRBV5-6,once,TGTGCCAGCAGCTCGGGGGGCAGGGGTGCAACCTACGAGCAGTACTTC,CASSSGGRGATYEQYF
TRBJ1-1,NA,TRBV5-6,NA,TGTGCCAGACCCAAGTCGGGGACGGAGAACACTGAAGCTTTCTTT,CARPKSGTENTEAFF
TRBJ1-5,NA,TRBV6-6,NA,TGTGCCAGCAGAACAGACCATAGCAATCAGCCCCAGCATTTT,CASRTDHSNQPQHF
TRBJ1-6,TRBD1,TRBV19,few,TGTGCCAGTAGTGCGGGACAGGGGGACTCACCCCTCCACTTT,CASSAGQGDSPLHF
TRBJ2-1,NA,TRBV4-1,few,TGCGCCAGCAGCCAAGTAGGCACAGACTACAATGAGCAGTTCTTC,CASSQVGTDYNEQFF
TRBJ2-2,NA,TRBV7-2,NA,TGTGCCAGCAGCTCAAGGCTGGCACACACCGGGGAGCTGTTTTTT,CASSSRLAHTGELFF